This TCR beta chain appears in the sequencing data of a study of T cell responses to AZD1222 COVID-19 vaccine. Whole-study findings and limits: Donors were mostly white British, more females; clonal diversity possibly underestimated. CD4 TCRs associated with vaccination spanned spike, dominating at 160-218 and 743-854.

Both about-4-week and about-12-week second-dose recipients were combined. This clone has a single count. Its target is unknown. Sequenced by immunoSEQ multiplex PCR; TCRdb stores in-frame clones only, minus some. The data contain just over 150,000 clones, 90% of them singletons. This TCR derives from an adult who received the AZD1222 COVID-19 vaccine. This material consisted of peripheral blood, taken 28 days after the second AZD1222 dose.

CDR3 bases: TGTGCCAGCGAGTCGAGCGGCTACGAGCAGTACTTC. It yields the protein CASESSGYEQYF. This chain links TRBV21-1 with TRBJ2-7; TRBD2, the table's D call, lacks a check against the DNA. TRBV21-1 is classified as a pseudogene. The CDR3 covers 12 residues.